This T cell receptor beta chain was captured in a study of glioma-infiltrating T cells. This clonotype was seen at least ten times. Antigen specificity is unknown. The iRepertoire nested amplicon-rescue multiplex PCR amplified TCR alpha and beta CDR3s from RNA. Tissue mRNA or PBMC total RNA, about 85-400 ng, went into one-step reverse transcription and amplification. TCRdb called the multiplex PCR reads again in MiXCR, with one record for every CDR3 protein. The data contain 150,000 to 200,000 distinct CDR3 sequences, around 40% of them singletons. Germline CDR1 SGHTA, CDR2 FQGNSA. V lost 4 bases and J lost 6; bases outside the gene matches: 10. The CDR3 consists of 16 residues. Study-level points and caveats: Tissue-blood divergence was below expectation in non-neoplastic patients, above in gliomas.

Sequencing input: glioma tissue, nonneoplastic brain tissue, or PBMCs (not recorded which). The chain uses TRBV7-2 and TRBJ1-2; 11 bases agree with TRBD1. This TCR was sampled from a human donor with low-grade glioma or glioblastoma, undergoing nonglioma brain surgery, or in good health (not recorded which). As DNA, the CDR3 is TGTGCCAGCAGCTACAACCGGGACAGGGGGTCTAATGGCTACACCTTC. It encodes CASSYNRDRGSNGYTF.